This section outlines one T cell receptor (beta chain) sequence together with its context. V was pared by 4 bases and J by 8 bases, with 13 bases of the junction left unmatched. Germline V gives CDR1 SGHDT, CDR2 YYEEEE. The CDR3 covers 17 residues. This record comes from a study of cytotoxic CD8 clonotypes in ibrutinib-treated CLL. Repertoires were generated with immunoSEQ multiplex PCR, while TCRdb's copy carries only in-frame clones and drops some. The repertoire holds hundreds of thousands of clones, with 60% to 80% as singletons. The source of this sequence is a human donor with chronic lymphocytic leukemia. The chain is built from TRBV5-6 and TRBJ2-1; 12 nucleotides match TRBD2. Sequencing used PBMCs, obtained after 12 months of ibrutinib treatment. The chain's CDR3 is CASSPAGLAGGRHEQFF. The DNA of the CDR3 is TGTGCCAGCAGCCCCGCGGGGCTAGCGGGAGGGAGACATGAGCAGTTCTTC.